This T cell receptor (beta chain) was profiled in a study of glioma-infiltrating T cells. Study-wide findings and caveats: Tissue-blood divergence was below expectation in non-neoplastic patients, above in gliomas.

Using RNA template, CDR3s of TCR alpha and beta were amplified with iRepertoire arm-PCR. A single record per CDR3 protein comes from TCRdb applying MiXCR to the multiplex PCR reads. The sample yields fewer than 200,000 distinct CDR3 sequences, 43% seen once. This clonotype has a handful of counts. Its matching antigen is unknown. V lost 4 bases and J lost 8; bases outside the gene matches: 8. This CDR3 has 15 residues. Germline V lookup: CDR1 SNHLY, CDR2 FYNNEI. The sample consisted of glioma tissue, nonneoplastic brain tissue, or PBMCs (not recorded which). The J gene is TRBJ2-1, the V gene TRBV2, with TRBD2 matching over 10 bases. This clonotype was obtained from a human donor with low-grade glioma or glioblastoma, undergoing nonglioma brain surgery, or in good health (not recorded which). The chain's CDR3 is CASSVLAGDGYEQFF. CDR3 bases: TGTGCCAGCAGTGTCCTAGCGGGAGATGGGTATGAGCAGTTCTTC. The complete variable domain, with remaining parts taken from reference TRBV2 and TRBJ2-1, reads EPEVTQTPSHQVTQMGQEVILRCVPISNHLYFYWYRQILGQKVEFLVSFYNNEISEKSEIFDDQFSVERPDGSNFTLKIRSTKLEDSAMYFCASSVLAGDGYEQFFGPGTRLTVL.